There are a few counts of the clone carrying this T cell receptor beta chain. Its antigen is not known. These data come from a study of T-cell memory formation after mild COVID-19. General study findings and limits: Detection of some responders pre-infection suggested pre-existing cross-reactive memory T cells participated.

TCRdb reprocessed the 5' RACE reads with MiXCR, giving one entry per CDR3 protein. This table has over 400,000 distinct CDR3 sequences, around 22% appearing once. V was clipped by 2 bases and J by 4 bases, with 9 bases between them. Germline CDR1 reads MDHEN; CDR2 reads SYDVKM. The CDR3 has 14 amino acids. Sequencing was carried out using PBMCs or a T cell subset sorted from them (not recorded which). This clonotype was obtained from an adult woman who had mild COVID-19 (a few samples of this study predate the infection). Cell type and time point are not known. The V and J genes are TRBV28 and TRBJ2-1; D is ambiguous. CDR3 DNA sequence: TGTGCCAGCAGTTTAAAAGTGGCTTACAATGAGCAGTTCTTC. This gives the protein CASSLKVAYNEQFF.